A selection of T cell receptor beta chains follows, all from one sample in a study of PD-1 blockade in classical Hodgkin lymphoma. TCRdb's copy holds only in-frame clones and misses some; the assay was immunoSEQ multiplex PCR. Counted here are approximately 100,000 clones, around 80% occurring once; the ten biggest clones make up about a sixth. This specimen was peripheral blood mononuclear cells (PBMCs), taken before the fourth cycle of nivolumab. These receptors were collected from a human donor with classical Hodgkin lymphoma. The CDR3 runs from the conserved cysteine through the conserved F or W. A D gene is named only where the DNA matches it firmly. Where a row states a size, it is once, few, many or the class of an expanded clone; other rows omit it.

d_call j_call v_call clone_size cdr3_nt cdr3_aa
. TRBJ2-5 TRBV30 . TGTGCCTGGAGTCTAGACAGGCAAGAGACCCAGTACTTC CAWSLDRQETQYF
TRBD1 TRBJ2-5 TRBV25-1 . TGTGCCAGCAGTACTCTACAGGGGGCTGGAGAGACCCAGTACTTC CASSTLQGAGETQYF
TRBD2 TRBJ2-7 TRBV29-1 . TGCAGCGTCTTGAAACTAGCGGGAACTTCCTACGAGCAGTACTTC CSVLKLAGTSYEQYF
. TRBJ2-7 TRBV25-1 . TGTGCCAGCAGGTCATACGAGCAGTACTTC CASRSYEQYF
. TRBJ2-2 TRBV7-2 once TGTGCCAGCAGCCTTGGGATCCAGACCGGGGAGCTGTTTTTT CASSLGIQTGELFF
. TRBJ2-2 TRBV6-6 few TGTGCCAGCAGTGTGATAAACACCGGGGAGCTGTTTTTT CASSVINTGELFF
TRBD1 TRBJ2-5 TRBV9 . TGTGCCAGCAGCGTAGGGGACAGGGGATCAGAGACCCAGTACTTC CASSVGDRGSETQYF
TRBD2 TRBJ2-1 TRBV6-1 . TGTGCCAGCAGTCTGCGGGAGGCCGGCGTCAATGAGCAGTTCTTC CASSLREAGVNEQFF
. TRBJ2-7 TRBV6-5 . TGTGCCAGCAGCAAGGGTAGTTCGATCTACGAGCAGTACTTC CASSKGSSIYEQYF
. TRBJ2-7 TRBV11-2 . TGTGCCAGCAGCCACCCGGCCGCGGGCGGGACCTACGAGCAGTACTTC CASSHPAAGGTYEQYF
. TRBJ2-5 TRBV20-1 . TGCAGCATAGAGGCCCAAGAGACCCAGTACTTC CSIEAQETQYF
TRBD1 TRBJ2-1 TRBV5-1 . TGCGCCAGCAGCTTAGGACAGGGGGCGGTCAATGAGCAGTTCTTC CASSLGQGAVNEQFF